Each of the 19 T cell receptor beta chains below was sequenced from the same sample in a study of regulatory T cells in long-lasting Graves disease. Arm-PCR of CDR3 regions with iRepertoire HTBI primers generated TCR beta libraries. Via MiXCR, TCRdb re-called the multiplex PCR reads, giving one row per CDR3 protein. The profile shows over 500,000 distinct CDR3 sequences, roughly 15% of them singletons. Time point of the sample: newly diagnosed GD, antithyroid drugs for less than 3 months. Construction of the TCR library relied on RNA isolated from PBMCs. Separately, the same data were catalogued under a study of T cells in Graves' hyperthyroidism and ophthalmopathy.

The sample in question was peripheral blood mononuclear cells (PBMCs), obtained at new diagnosis, from a patient treated with antithyroid drugs. Receptors originate from a woman between 25 and 40 years old with Graves disease.

This clonotype was counted many times. This chain connects TRBV28 to TRBJ2-5; D ambiguous. Trimming stripped 4 bases from V and 7 bases from J, with 10 bases between. This CDR3 contains 12 residues. Germline V gives CDR1 MDHEN, CDR2 SYDVKM. The CDR3, as DNA: TGTGCCAGCAGTTCGTCCGTAGGGACCCAGTACTTC. Protein: CASSSSVGTQYF.

This clonotype was detected many times. This chain connects TRBV3-1 to TRBJ1-2; D may be TRBD1 (6 bases). Germline assignment: CDR1 LGHDT and CDR2 YNNKEL (reference sequence). The length of the CDR3 is 14 residues. V was shortened by 4 bases and J by 4 bases, with 13 bases between the two germline ends. CDR3 nucleotide sequence: TGTGCCAGCAGCCCGTCAAGGGGGGTCTATGGCTACACCTTC. It translates to CASSPSRGVYGYTF.

This chain connects TRBV19 to TRBJ2-6; D is undetermined. Deletions cut 3 bases from V and 0 bases from J, with 12 bases between. The germline gives CDR1 LNHDA, CDR2 SQIVND (reference sequence). This CDR3 contains 17 residues. DNA of the CDR3: TGTGCCAGTAGTATGACGAGACTGAGCTCTGGGGCCAACGTCCTGACTTTC. It yields the protein CASSMTRLSSGANVLTF.

V is TRBV3-1 and J is TRBJ2-3, with 10 nucleotides matching TRBD2. V shed 1 base and J 8 bases; nucleotides not matched to a gene: 9. This CDR3 comprises 16 residues. Looked up from germline, CDR1 is LGHDT and CDR2 is YNNKEL (reference sequence). CDR3 loop: CASSQVGGLAVLTQYF. In DNA form, the CDR3 reads TGTGCCAGCAGCCAAGTCGGCGGACTAGCGGTACTTACGCAGTATTTT.

This clonotype was counted at least ten times. The V call is TRBV28, the J call TRBJ1-2; 8 nucleotides align to TRBD1. The CDR3 runs to 16 residues. V was clipped by 1 base and J by 8 bases; unmatched bases: 12. Looked up from germline, CDR1 is MDHEN and CDR2 is SYDVKM. CDR3 loop: CASSLSGQGLIRGYTF. The CDR3 nucleotides read TGTGCCAGCAGTTTATCCGGACAGGGATTGATCCGGGGCTACACCTTC.

This clonotype was recorded at least ten times. This sequence joins TRBV24-1 and TRBJ2-5; D remains ambiguous. The V end was cut by 3 bases, the J end by 1 base, with 11 bases between. Germline CDR1 reads KGHDR; CDR2 reads SFDVKD. The CDR3 contains 15 residues. The CDR3 is CATSDPIPGQETQYF. In DNA, the CDR3 is TGTGCCACCAGTGATCCTATCCCGGGCCAAGAGACCCAGTACTTC.

This clonotype was detected ten times or more. The CDR3 is CAWSRYSNQPQHF. The DNA for the CDR3 is TGTGCCTGGAGTCGCTATAGCAATCAGCCCCAGCATTTT. V is TRBV30 and J is TRBJ1-5; D remains ambiguous. Looked up from germline, CDR1 is GTSNPN and CDR2 is SVGIG (reference sequence). V gave up 2 bases and J gave up 0 bases, with 5 bases separating them. The CDR3 sequence is 13 residues long.

V is TRBV7-9 and J is TRBJ2-2, with D possibly matching TRBD2 (6 bases). The CDR3 has 14 amino acids. V lost 8 bases to trimming and J lost 4 bases, with 14 bases between them. The germline V gene has CDR1 SEHNR and CDR2 FQNEAQ (reference sequence). The CDR3 nucleotides are TGTGCCAGCGCCGTGGTGCGGGGCACCGGGGAGCTGTTTTTT. Residues: CASAVVRGTGELFF.

Ten or more counts support this clonotype. The chain joins TRBV12-3 or TRBV12-4 to TRBJ1-5; no definite D call. V was cut by 0 bases and J by 7 bases, with 4 bases left in between. This CDR3 has 12 amino acids. The CDR3 protein is CASSLAGQPQHF. CDR3 nucleotides: TGTGCCAGCAGTTTAGCAGGCCAGCCCCAGCATTTT.

In its sample, this clonotype was seen many times. The gene calls are TRBV28 and TRBJ1-5; D is unclear. V shed 5 bases and J shed 4 bases, with 6 bases lying between them. Germline values: CDR1 MDHEN, CDR2 SYDVKM. CDR3 length: 12 amino acids. The CDR3 DNA follows: TGTGCCAGCAGTGAAGTTAATCAGCCCCAGCATTTT. This translates into CASSEVNQPQHF.

The chain recombines TRBV9 with TRBJ2-7, with D tentatively TRBD2 (6 bases). Looked up from germline, CDR1 is SGDLS and CDR2 is YYNGEE. Trimming stripped 0 bases from V and 3 bases from J, with 13 bases between. The CDR3 is 15 amino acids. CDR3 DNA sequence: TGTGCCAGCAGCGTAGAAGGAGGGGTTAACTACGAGCAGTACTTC. Amino acid sequence: CASSVEGGVNYEQYF. Supplemented by reference TRBV9 and TRBJ2-7, the full variable domain reads DSGVTQTPKHLITATGQRVTLRCSPRSGDLSVYWYQQSLDQGLQFLIQYYNGEERAKGNILERFSAQQFPDLHSELNLSSLELGDSALYFCASSVEGGVNYEQYFGPGTRLTVT.

This clonotype was recorded at least ten times. The genes are TRBV7-9 and TRBJ2-2; 9 bases agree with TRBD1. Germline V gene sequence: CDR1 SEHNR, CDR2 FQNEAQ (reference sequence). Trimming removed 5 bases from V and 9 bases from J; junction bases left unmatched: 13. The CDR3 length is 16 residues. CDR3 sequence reads: CASSPHGTGISWELFF. CDR3 bases: TGTGCCAGCAGCCCACACGGGACAGGGATCTCCTGGGAGCTGTTTTTT.

This clonotype was counted only a few times. V is TRBV20-1 and J is TRBJ2-7; TRBD2 agrees at 7 bases. The CDR3 runs 17 residues. The junction had 15 bases not matched to a gene; V was cut back by 2 bases and J by 2 bases. Germline assignment: CDR1 DFQATT and CDR2 SNEGSKA (reference sequence). CDR3 protein: CSARPLIGASGPYEQYF. DNA for the CDR3: TGCAGTGCTAGACCCCTAATTGGGGCTAGCGGTCCCTACGAGCAGTACTTC.

This clonotype was picked up many times. This sequence joins TRBV28 and TRBJ1-1; tentative D call: TRBD1 (5 bases). Trimming took off 2 bases at V and 1 base at J, with 11 bases between the two ends. Germline V gene lookup returns CDR1 MDHEN and CDR2 SYDVKM. This CDR3 has 15 residues. CDR3 residues: CASSLPSTANTEAFF. The DNA for the CDR3 is TGTGCCAGCAGTTTACCATCGACAGCGAACACTGAAGCTTTCTTT.

In this sample, this clonotype turned up many times. The chain combines TRBV28 with TRBJ1-2; a possible D gene is TRBD1 (5 bases). The germline V gene has CDR1 MDHEN and CDR2 SYDVKM. This CDR3 is 12 amino acids long. V was trimmed by 6 bases and J by 8 bases, leaving 13 bases between them. The CDR3 sequence: CASSVTVRGYTF. The CDR3 region has the DNA TGTGCCAGCAGCGTGACAGTACGAGGCTACACCTTC.

This clonotype occurred many times. J is TRBJ1-1 and V is TRBV9, with D maybe TRBD1 (5 bases). The V end lost 1 base, the J end lost 4 bases, and 14 bases lay between the germline ends. CDR1 SGDLS and CDR2 YYNGEE come from the germline V gene. This CDR3 region has 15 residues. The CDR3 region is CASSVRGDGFTEAFF. CDR3 DNA: TGTGCCAGCAGCGTACGAGGGGACGGGTTCACTGAAGCTTTCTTT. The full variable domain, with the rest looked up from reference TRBV9 and TRBJ1-1, is DSGVTQTPKHLITATGQRVTLRCSPRSGDLSVYWYQQSLDQGLQFLIQYYNGEERAKGNILERFSAQQFPDLHSELNLSSLELGDSALYFCASSVRGDGFTEAFFGQGTRLTVV.

This chain links TRBV29-1 with TRBJ2-5, with D tentatively TRBD2 (6 bases). V lost 4 bases and J 9 bases, leaving 24 bases between the germline ends. Germline lookup yields CDR1 SQVTM and CDR2 ANQGSEA. The CDR3 spans 15 residues. The CDR3 is CSVALRSGGPKPQYF. The DNA of the CDR3 is TGCAGCGTTGCCCTACGATCCGGGGGACCTAAGCCCCAGTACTTC.

V usage is TRBV5-8 and J usage is TRBJ2-5; 8 bases are shared with TRBD2. The trim removed 7 bases at V and 1 base at J, leaving 6 bases unmatched. This CDR3 is 14 amino acids long. Looked up from germline, CDR1 is SGHTS and CDR2 is YDEGEE. Here the CDR3 reads CASGKRELQETQYF. CDR3 nucleotides: TGTGCCAGCGGAAAGCGGGAGCTCCAAGAGACCCAGTACTTC.

This clonotype was detected only a few times. This chain links TRBV20-1 with TRBJ2-3; TRBD2 aligns across 11 bases. This CDR3 comprises 15 residues. The ends lost 6 bases at V and 4 bases at J; junction bases unmatched: 9. CDR1 and CDR2 from the germline V gene are DFQATT and SNEGSKA (reference sequence). The CDR3 loop is CSALRRTSGSDTQYF. CDR3 bases: TGCAGTGCCCTGCGGCGGACTAGCGGGTCAGATACGCAGTATTTT.